This T cell receptor beta chain comes out of a study of CXCR3-negative and CXCR3-positive naive CD8 T cells. Study outcomes and limitations: Researchers report that CXCR3-positive naive cells carry more hydrophobic TRB CDR3s than CXCR3-negative naive cells.

In the case of this clonotype: The antigen is unknown.

There are 15 residues in the CDR3. Looked up from germline, CDR1 is MNHEY and CDR2 is SMNVEV (reference sequence). UMI-tagged TRB cDNA libraries were built via 5' RACE. Each CDR3 protein gets one entry in TCRdb, which reprocessed the 5' RACE reads and gives no DNA. The table lists about 130,000 distinct CDR3 sequences. The rearrangement joins TRBV27 to TRBJ2-3; TCRdb lists TRBD1, though no DNA is available to test this call. The receptor was isolated from a human donor in good health. Some clones in this sample may be carry-over from other donors' samples. Source material: naive CXCR3- CD8+ T cells from blood. Indicated subset: CD45RO-CCR7+CD27+CD95- naive CD8+ T cells lacking CXCR3 (TNR3-). CDR3 sequence: CASSPTLDGTDTQYF.